Described below is a single T cell receptor beta chain sequence and its context. What it binds is not known. These donors, healthy bone marrow donors, were studied. These data come from a study of cytomegalovirus exposure and HLA in healthy donors. Findings and caveats of the study: Most TCR sequences were seen very rarely across donors, but some public TCRs occurred in many. The later analysis indicated that the majority of CMV-associated TCR beta chains appeared HLA-restricted. A previous analysis found most TCR beta V segments productive roughly 87% or roughly 30% of the time.

Germline loops: CDR1 MNHEY, CDR2 SVGAGI. Trimming shortened V by 2 bases and J by 2 bases, and 16 bases separated the two germline ends. CDR3 length equals 16 residues. It was with 60 Vbeta and 13 Jbeta primers that the PCR ran. The protocol was immunoSEQ multiplex PCR, while the TCRdb copy is restricted to in-frame clones and leaves out a portion. This sample has fewer than 85,000 clones, with roughly 79% found just once. The chain combines TRBV6-5 with TRBJ2-7; weak D call: TRBD1 (10 bases). The receptor's source is a man younger than 35 in good health and CMV-seropositive. The sequenced sample was PBMCs. The CDR3, as DNA: TGTGCCAGCAGTTACGCTAGCGGGACAGGGGCCTACGAGCAGTACTTC. Translating gives CASSYASGTGAYEQYF.